This record covers a single T cell receptor (beta chain). Exclusion covered patients with other autoimmune diseases or uncontrolled infections (as well as pregnancy or lactation). This sample is part of a study of Graves' ophthalmopathy and Graves' hyperthyroidism. The CDR3 runs to 14 residues. V lost 1 base to trimming and J lost 5 bases, with 11 bases between them. The germline CDR1 and CDR2 sequences are SGHTA and FQGTGA. The sequenced template was RNA, covering the TCR beta CDR3 region. HTBI primers were employed in first-round RT-PCR, then a second-round multiplex PCR followed. TCRdb itself ran the multiplex PCR reads through MiXCR, one entry per CDR3 protein. The sample contains 900,000 to 1,200,000 distinct CDR3 sequences, 35% to 45% of which appear only once.

V gene TRBV7-3 combines with J gene TRBJ1-2; D is perhaps TRBD1 (6 bases). The source of this sequence is an adult man with Graves' hyperthyroidism. Sequencing was done on a sample of peripheral blood or thyroid tissue (not recorded which). The CDR3 region has the DNA TGTGCCAGCAGCTTAAGTCCTGGACAGTATGGCTACACCTTC. This codes for CASSLSPGQYGYTF.